This record covers a single T cell receptor beta chain. An expanded emulsion RT-PCR with primers for all TCR V genes paired CD8+ T cell chains. The data were obtained in a study of T cell repertoires in breast cancer. There are 14 residues in the CDR3. CDR1 SGHTA and CDR2 FQGNSA come from the germline V gene. The germline V and J ends were trimmed by 4 bases and 0 bases, with 7 bases remaining between them. Blocking oligonucleotides added to a second nested PCR suppressed unpaired genes. TCRdb redid the calling of the emulsion pairing reads with MiXCR, one entry per CDR3 protein. The sample holds roughly 40,000 distinct CDR3 sequences, about 48% seen once.

This rearrangement joins TRBV7-2 to TRBJ2-1, with no clear D. The source material was CD8+ T cells. The clonotype originates from a pool of human donors with breast cancer or a healthy control (not recorded which). CDR3 nucleotide sequence: TGTGCCAGCAGCTCATCAAGCTCCTACAATGAGCAGTTCTTC. Residues: CASSSSSSYNEQFF.